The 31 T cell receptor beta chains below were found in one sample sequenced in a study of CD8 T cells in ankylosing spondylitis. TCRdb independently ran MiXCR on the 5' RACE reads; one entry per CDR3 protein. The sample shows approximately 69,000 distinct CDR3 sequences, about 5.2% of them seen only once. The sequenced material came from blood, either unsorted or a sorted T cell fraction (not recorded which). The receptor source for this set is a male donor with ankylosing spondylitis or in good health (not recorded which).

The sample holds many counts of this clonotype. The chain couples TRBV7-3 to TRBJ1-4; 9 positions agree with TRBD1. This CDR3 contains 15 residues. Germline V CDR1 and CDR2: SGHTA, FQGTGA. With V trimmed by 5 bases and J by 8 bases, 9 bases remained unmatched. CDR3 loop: CASSPTGGQLEKLFF. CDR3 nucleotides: TGTGCCAGCAGCCCTACAGGGGGCCAGTTGGAAAAACTGTTTTTT.

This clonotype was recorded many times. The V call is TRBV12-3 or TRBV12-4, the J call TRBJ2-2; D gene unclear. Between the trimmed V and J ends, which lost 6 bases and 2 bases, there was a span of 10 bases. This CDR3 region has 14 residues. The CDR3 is CASSPKLNTGELFF. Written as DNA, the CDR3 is TGTGCCAGCAGCCCAAAGTTAAACACCGGGGAGCTGTTTTTT.

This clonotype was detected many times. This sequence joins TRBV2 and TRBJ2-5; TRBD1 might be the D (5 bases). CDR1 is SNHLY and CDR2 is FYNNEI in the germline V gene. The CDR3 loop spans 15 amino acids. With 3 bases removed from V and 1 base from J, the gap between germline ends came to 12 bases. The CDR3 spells CASSDYAGSQETQYF. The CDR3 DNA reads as TGTGCCAGCAGTGACTATGCAGGGTCCCAAGAGACCCAGTACTTC. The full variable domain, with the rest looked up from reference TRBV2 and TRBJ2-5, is EPEVTQTPSHQVTQMGQEVILRCVPISNHLYFYWYRQILGQKVEFLVSFYNNEISEKSEIFDDQFSVERPDGSNFTLKIRSTKLEDSAMYFCASSDYAGSQETQYFGPGTRLLVL.

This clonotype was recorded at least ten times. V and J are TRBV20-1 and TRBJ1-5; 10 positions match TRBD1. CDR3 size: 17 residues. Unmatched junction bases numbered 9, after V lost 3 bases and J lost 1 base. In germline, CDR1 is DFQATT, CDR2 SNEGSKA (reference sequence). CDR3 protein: CSARTGGGFGSNQPQHF. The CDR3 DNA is TGCAGTGCTAGGACAGGGGGCGGGTTCGGAAGCAATCAGCCCCAGCATTTT.

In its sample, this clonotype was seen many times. The DNA for the CDR3 is TGCAGTGCTAGGGCCGTTTATGGCTACACCTTC. It specifies CSARAVYGYTF. This chain links TRBV20-1 with TRBJ1-2; D is unresolved. In germline, CDR1 is DFQATT, CDR2 SNEGSKA (reference sequence). The ends were cut back, 3 bases at V and 5 bases at J, with 7 bases in the middle. The CDR3 is made up of 11 amino acids.

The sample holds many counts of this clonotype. The CDR3 is CASFRTGTSYEQYF. The CDR3, as DNA: TGTGCCAGCTTCAGGACAGGGACTTCCTACGAGCAGTACTTC. The chain combines TRBV2 with TRBJ2-7; 8 bases align to TRBD1. CDR1 is SNHLY, CDR2 FYNNEI, per germline. Trimming removed 8 bases from V and 1 base from J; junction bases left unmatched: 7. This CDR3 comprises 14 residues.

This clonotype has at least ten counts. This chain's CDR3 is CASSPGLWQAQETQYF. DNA of the CDR3: TGTGCCAGCAGCCCGGGGCTGTGGCAGGCCCAAGAGACCCAGTACTTC. The rearrangement uses TRBV3-1 and TRBJ2-5; tentatively, D is TRBD1 or TRBD2 (5 bases each). In germline, CDR1 is LGHDT, CDR2 YNNKEL (reference sequence). The ends were cut back, 4 bases at V and 1 base at J, with 16 bases in the middle. The CDR3 runs to 16 residues.

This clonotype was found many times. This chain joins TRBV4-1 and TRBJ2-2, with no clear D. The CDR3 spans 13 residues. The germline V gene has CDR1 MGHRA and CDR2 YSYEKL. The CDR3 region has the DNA TGCGCTCTCCCCGGAGAGGCCACCGGGGAGCTGTTTTTT. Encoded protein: CALPGEATGELFF.

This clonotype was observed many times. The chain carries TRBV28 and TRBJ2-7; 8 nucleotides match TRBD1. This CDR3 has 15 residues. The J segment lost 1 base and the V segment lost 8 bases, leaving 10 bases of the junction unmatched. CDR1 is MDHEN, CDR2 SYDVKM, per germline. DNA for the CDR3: TGTGCCAGCTTCAAGGGGGGACAGGTTTCCTACGAGCAGTACTTC. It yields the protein CASFKGGQVSYEQYF.

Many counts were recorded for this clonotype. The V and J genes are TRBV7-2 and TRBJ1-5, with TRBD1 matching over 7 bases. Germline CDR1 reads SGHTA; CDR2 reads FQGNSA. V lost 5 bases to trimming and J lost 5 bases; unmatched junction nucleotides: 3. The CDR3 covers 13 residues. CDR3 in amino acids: CASSTRGDQPQHF. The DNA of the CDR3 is TGTGCCAGCAGCACCAGGGGGGATCAGCCCCAGCATTTT.

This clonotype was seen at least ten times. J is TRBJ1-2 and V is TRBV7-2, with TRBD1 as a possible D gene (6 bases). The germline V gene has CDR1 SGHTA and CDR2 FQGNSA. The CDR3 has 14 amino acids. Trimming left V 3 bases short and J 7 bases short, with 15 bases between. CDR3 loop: CASSLAGAAAGYTF. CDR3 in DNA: TGTGCCAGCAGCTTGGCGGGGGCGGCCGCTGGCTACACCTTC. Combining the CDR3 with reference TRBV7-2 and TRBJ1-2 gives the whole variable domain GAGVSQSPSNKVTEKGKDVELRCDPISGHTALYWYRQSLGQGLEFLIYFQGNSAPDKSGLPSDRFSAERTGGSVSTLTIQRTQQEDSAVYLCASSLAGAAAGYTFGSGTRLTVV.

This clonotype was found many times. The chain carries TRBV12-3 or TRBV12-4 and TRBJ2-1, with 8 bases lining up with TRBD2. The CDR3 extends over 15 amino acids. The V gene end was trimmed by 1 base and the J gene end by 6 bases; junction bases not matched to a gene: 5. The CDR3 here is CASSLVGLVGNEQFF. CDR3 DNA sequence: TGTGCCAGCAGTTTAGTGGGACTAGTAGGCAATGAGCAGTTCTTC.

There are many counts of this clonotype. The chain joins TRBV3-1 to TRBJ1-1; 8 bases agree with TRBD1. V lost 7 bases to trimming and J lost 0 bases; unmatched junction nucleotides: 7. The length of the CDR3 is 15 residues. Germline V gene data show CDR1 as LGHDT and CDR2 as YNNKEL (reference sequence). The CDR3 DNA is TGTGCCAGCACGGACAGGGCGTCGATGAACACTGAAGCTTTCTTT. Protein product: CASTDRASMNTEAFF.

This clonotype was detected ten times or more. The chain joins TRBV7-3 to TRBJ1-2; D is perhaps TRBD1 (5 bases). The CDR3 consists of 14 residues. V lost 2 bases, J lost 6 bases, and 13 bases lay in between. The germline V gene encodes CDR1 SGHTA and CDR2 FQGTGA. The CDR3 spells CASSLGVRGDGYTF. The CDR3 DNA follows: TGTGCCAGCAGCTTAGGAGTTCGGGGGGATGGCTACACCTTC.

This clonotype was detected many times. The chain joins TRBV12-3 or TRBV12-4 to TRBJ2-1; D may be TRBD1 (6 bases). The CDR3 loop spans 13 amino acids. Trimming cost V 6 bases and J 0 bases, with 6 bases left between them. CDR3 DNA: TGTGCCAGCAGGACAGGCTCCTACAATGAGCAGTTCTTC. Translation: CASRTGSYNEQFF.

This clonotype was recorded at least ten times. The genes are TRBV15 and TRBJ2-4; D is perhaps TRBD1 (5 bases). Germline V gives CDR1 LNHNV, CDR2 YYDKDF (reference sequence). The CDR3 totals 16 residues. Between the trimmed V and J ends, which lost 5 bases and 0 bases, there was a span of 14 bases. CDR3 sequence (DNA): TGTGCCACCAGCGGATCAGGGCAACTAGCCAAAAACATTCAGTACTTC. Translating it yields CATSGSGQLAKNIQYF.

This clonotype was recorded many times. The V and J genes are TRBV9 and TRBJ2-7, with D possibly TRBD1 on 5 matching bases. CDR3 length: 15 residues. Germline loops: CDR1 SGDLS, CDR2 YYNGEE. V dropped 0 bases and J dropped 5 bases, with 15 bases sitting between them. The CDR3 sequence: CASSVEGAGMNEQYF. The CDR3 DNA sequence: TGTGCCAGCAGCGTAGAAGGGGCAGGGATGAACGAGCAGTACTTC.

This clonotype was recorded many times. The CDR3 sequence is CASVLGRDSPLHF. CDR3 bases: TGTGCCAGCGTCCTAGGACGGGATTCACCCCTCCACTTT. V usage is TRBV2 and J usage is TRBJ1-6; D gene unclear. The CDR3 loop spans 13 amino acids. Trimming removed 8 bases at V and 8 bases at J, with 13 bases between. CDR1 and CDR2 from the germline V gene are SNHLY and FYNNEI.

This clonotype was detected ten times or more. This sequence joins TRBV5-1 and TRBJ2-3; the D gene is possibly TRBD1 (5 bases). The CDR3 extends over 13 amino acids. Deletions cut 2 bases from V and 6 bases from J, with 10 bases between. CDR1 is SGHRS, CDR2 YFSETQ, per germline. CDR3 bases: TGCGCCAGCAGCTTATGGACACCTGATACGCAGTATTTT. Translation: CASSLWTPDTQYF.

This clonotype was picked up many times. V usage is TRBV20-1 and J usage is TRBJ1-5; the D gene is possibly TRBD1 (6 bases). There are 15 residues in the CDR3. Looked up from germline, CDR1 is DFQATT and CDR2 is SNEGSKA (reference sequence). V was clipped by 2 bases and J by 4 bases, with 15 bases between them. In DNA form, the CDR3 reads TGCAGTGCTAGAAAGGGGATACAGGGAAATCAGCCCCAGCATTTT. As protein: CSARKGIQGNQPQHF.

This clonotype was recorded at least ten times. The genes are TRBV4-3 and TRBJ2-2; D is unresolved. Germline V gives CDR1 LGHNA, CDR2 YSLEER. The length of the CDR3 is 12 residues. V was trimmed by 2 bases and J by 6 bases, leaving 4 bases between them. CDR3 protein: CASSQRAGELFF. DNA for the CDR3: TGCGCCAGCAGCCAACGGGCCGGGGAGCTGTTTTTT.

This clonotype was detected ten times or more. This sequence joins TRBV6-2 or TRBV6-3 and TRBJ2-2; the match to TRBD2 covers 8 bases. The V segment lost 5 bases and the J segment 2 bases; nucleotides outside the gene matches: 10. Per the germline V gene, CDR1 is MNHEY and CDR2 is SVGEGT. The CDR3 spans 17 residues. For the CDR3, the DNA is TGTGCCAGCAGTAAACAAACTAGCGGAAAAAACACCGGGGAGCTGTTTTTT. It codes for CASSKQTSGKNTGELFF.

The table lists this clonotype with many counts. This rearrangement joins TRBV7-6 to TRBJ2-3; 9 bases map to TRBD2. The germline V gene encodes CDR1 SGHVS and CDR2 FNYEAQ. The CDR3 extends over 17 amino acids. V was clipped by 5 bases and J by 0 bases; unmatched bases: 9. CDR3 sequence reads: CASSPKLAGASTDTQYF. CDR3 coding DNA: TGTGCCAGCAGCCCAAAGTTAGCGGGGGCTAGCACAGATACGCAGTATTTT. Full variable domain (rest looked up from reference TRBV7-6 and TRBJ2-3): GAGVSQSPRYKVTKRGQDVALRCDPISGHVSLYWYRQALGQGPEFLTYFNYEAQQDKSGLPNDRFSAERPEGSISTLTIQRTEQRDSAMYRCASSPKLAGASTDTQYFGPGTRLTVL.

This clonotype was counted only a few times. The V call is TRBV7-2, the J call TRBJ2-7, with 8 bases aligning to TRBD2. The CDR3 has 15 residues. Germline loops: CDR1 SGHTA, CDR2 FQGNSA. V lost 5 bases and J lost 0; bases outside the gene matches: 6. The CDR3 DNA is TGTGCCAGCAGCCGAGCCGGGGGGGCCTCCTACGAGCAGTACTTC. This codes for CASSRAGGASYEQYF.

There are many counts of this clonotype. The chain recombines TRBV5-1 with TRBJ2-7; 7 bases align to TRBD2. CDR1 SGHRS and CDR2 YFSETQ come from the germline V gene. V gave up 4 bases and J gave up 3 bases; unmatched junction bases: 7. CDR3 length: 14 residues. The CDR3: CASSPDRGDYEQYF. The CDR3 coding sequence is TGCGCCAGCAGCCCGGACCGGGGGGACTACGAGCAGTACTTC.

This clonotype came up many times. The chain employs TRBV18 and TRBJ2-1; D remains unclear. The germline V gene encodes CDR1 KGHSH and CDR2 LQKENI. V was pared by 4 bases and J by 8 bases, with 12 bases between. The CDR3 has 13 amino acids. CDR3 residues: CASSQSPDHEQFF. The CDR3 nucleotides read TGTGCCAGCTCACAAAGCCCAGATCATGAGCAGTTCTTC.

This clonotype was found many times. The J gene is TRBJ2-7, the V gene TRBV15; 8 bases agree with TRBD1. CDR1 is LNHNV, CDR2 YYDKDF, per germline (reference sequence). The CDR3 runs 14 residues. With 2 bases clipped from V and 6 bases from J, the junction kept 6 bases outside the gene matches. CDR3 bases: TGTGCCACCAGCAGACTAGACAGGGGTGGCGAGCAGTACTTC. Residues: CATSRLDRGGEQYF.

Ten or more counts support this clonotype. CDR3 loop: CATSPAGNQPQHF. CDR3 in DNA: TGTGCCACCAGTCCGGCCGGCAATCAGCCCCAGCATTTT. The V gene is TRBV24-1, the J gene TRBJ1-5; D unclear. The CDR3 spans 13 residues. The V gene's germline CDR1 is KGHDR and CDR2 SFDVKD. V was trimmed by 6 bases and J by 2 bases, leaving 7 bases between them.

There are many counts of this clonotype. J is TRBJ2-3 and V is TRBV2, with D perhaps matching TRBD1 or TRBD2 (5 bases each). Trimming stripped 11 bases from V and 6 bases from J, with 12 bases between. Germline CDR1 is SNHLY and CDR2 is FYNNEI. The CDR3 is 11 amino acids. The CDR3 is CAEGKSDTQYF. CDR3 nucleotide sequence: TGTGCCGAGGGGAAATCGGATACGCAGTATTTT.

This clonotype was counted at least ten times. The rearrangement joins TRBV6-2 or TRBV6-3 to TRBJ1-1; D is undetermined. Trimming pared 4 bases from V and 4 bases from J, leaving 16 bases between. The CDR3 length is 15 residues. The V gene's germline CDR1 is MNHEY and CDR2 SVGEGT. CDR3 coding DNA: TGTGCCAGCAGTTCCGGGTTTGGAGGAGGCACTGAAGCTTTCTTT. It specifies CASSSGFGGGTEAFF.

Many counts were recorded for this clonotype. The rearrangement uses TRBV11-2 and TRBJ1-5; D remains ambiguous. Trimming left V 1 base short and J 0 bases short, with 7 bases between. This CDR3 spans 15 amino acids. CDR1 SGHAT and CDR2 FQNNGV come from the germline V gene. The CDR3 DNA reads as TGTGCCAGCAGCTTAGGGGCGGGTAGCAATCAGCCCCAGCATTTT. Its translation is CASSLGAGSNQPQHF.